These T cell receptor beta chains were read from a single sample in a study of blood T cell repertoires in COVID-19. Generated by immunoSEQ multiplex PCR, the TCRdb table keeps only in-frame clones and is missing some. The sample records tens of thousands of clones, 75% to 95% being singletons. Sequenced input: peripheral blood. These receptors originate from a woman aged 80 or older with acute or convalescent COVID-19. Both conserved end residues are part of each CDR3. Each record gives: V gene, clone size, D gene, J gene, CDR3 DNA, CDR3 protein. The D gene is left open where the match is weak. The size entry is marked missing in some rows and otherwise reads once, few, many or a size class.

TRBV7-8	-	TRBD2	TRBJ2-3	TGTGCCAGCACCGATAGCGGGCGAAGCACAGATACGCAGTATTTT	CASTDSGRSTDTQYF
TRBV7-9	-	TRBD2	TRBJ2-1	TGTGCCAGCAGCTTAGAAGGCGGGAGGGCCCGTAATGAGCAGTTCTTC	CASSLEGGRARNEQFF
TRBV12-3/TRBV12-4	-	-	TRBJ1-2	TGTGCCAGCAGTTATGGACTGTCCCCTGGCTACACCTTC	CASSYGLSPGYTF
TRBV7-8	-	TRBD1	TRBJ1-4	TGTGCCACCCAAGATGGGACAGGGAGGGAAAAACTGTTTTTT	CATQDGTGREKLFF
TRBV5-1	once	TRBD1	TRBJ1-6	TGCGCCAGCAGCTCTGGACAGGGGCAGGTGGTCCTCCACTTT	CASSSGQGQVVLHF
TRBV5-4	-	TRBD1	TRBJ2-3	TGTGCCAGCAGCCTTGGGGGACAGGGGCTGAGCACAGATACGCAGTATTTT	CASSLGGQGLSTDTQYF
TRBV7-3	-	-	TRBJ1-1	TGTGCCAGCAGCTTATGGGCCCAAGGTTCTGAAGCTTTCTTT	CASSLWAQGSEAFF
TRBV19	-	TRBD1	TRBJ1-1	TGTGCCAGTAGTCCAGCGGGACAGGGAAGAACTGAAGCTTTCTTT	CASSPAGQGRTEAFF
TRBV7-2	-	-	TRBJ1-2	TGTGCCAGCAGCTTAATTAGCTATGGCTACACCTTC	CASSLISYGYTF
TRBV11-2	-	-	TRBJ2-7	TGTGCCAGCAGCTTAGGTCCCGCTATAGGGGGCTCCTACGAGCAGTACTTC	CASSLGPAIGGSYEQYF
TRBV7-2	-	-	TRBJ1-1	TGTGCCAGCAGCTTAGACGGAGGCACTGAAGCTTTCTTT	CASSLDGGTEAFF
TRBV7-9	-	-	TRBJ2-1	TGTGCCAGCATCGGGACTGTTTACAATGAGCAGTTCTTC	CASIGTVYNEQFF
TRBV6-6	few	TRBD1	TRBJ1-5	TGTGCCAGCAGTCCTCCCCGGACAGGGGGCGTCAATCAGCCCCAGCATTTT	CASSPPRTGGVNQPQHF
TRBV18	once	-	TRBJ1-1	TGTGCCAGCTCATCCAGGGCAGTCATGAACACTGAAGCTTTCTTT	CASSSRAVMNTEAFF
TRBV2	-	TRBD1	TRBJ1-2	TGTGCCAGCAAAAAACAGGGGGCGGGTGGCTACACCTTC	CASKKQGAGGYTF
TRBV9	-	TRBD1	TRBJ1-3	TGTGCCAGCAGCGCCCCAGGGGGCCCCAACACCATATATTTT	CASSAPGGPNTIYF
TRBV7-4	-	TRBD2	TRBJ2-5	TGTGCCAGCAGCTTCCACGTACCCGGACTAGCGGGAGGCAAAAAAGAGACCCAGTACTTC	CASSFHVPGLAGGKKETQYF